This T cell receptor (beta chain) was observed in a study of cytomegalovirus exposure and HLA in healthy donors. The study, taken as a whole, reports: Diagnosis of cytomegalovirus status made by the classifier reportedly showed high specificity and sensitivity. Several of the most significant clusters were apparently associated with common viral pathogens in a later analysis.

Note on this clone: Its antigen remains unidentified.

Both 60 Vbeta primers and 13 Jbeta primers went into the PCR. Method: immunoSEQ multiplex PCR; TCRdb's copy keeps in-frame clones and lacks some. Among fewer than 250,000 clones, more than 75% were seen once, and the ten largest hold 14%. Germline lookup yields CDR1 SGHRS and CDR2 YFSETQ. V was shortened by 3 bases and J by 7 bases, with 16 bases between the two germline ends. The CDR3 sequence is 14 residues long. The clonotype was recovered from a woman aged 30 to 39 in good health and CMV-seropositive. The sequencing input was PBMCs. This chain links TRBV5-1 with TRBJ1-2, with TRBD1 as a possible D gene (5 bases). Here the CDR3 reads CASSWARQGGGYTF. CDR3 DNA sequence: TGCGCCAGCAGCTGGGCACGGCAGGGCGGTGGCTACACCTTC.